This T cell receptor (beta chain) originates from a study of cytomegalovirus exposure and HLA in healthy donors. Regarding the study as a whole: TCR beta V- and J-gene trimming was later associated with a missense DCLRE1C variant. Among the sequence variants, a highly shared cluster was likely an artifact of sequencing. The study designated 164 TCR beta chains cytomegalovirus-associated.

PCR involved 60 Vbeta and 13 Jbeta primers. Repertoires were generated with immunoSEQ multiplex PCR, while TCRdb's copy carries only in-frame clones and drops some. Among some 200,000 clones, 79% were seen once, and the ten largest hold less than 2%. Points on this clone: Its antigen is currently unknown.

The germline CDR1 and CDR2 sequences are GTSNPN and SVGIG (reference sequence). The J segment lost 4 bases and the V segment lost 6 bases, leaving 21 bases of the junction unmatched. CDR3 length equals 18 residues. The sample consisted of PBMCs. This receptor was obtained from a girl between 5 and 17 years old in good health and CMV-seropositive. V usage is TRBV30 and J usage is TRBJ1-5; 7 nucleotides match TRBD1. CDR3 region: CACPNPLRDSRRNQPQHF. The CDR3 nucleotides are TGTGCCTGCCCAAACCCCCTCCGGGACAGCCGACGGAATCAGCCCCAGCATTTT.